These 16 T cell receptor beta chains share one sample of origin, sequenced in a study of long-term antiretroviral therapy in people with HIV. immunoSEQ v3.0 was run at survey level. TCRdb keeps only in-frame clones here, not all; method: immunoSEQ multiplex PCR. The data hold about 17,000 clones, with 76% observed a single time. The source material was unsorted PBMCs, sampled approximately 2.5 years before starting antiretroviral therapy. The origin of the receptors is a woman aged 45 to 65 with HIV.

This clone was seen just once. The rearrangement links TRBV2 to TRBJ2-7, with D perhaps matching TRBD1 (5 bases). This CDR3 comprises 14 residues. The V gene's germline CDR1 is SNHLY and CDR2 FYNNEI. Trimming removed 8 bases from V and 4 bases from J, with 18 bases in between. The CDR3 sequence: CASLDREAGYEQYV. CDR3 sequence (DNA): TGTGCCAGCCTTGACAGAGAAGCTGGTTACGAGCAGTACGTC.

This clone was seen a few times. The rearrangement links TRBV2 to TRBJ1-5; no definite D call. Trimming left V 7 bases short and J 1 base short, with 14 bases between. The germline V gene encodes CDR1 SNHLY and CDR2 FYNNEI. The CDR3 extends over 15 amino acids. Written as DNA, the CDR3 is TGTGCCAGCAAGAAGGGAGAAGGAAGCAATCAGCCCCAGCATTTT. Amino acids: CASKKGEGSNQPQHF.

The V and J genes are TRBV7-8 and TRBJ2-1, with D possibly being TRBD2 (5 bases). In germline, CDR1 is SGHVS, CDR2 FQNEAQ. The CDR3 consists of 15 residues. Trimming cost V 1 base and J 7 bases, with 14 bases left between them. CDR3 in DNA: TGTGCCAGCAGCTTAGGAGGGTATAACGCGAATGAGCAGTTCTTC. Amino acids: CASSLGGYNANEQFF.

The chain links TRBV7-9 to TRBJ2-2; possible D gene TRBD1, 5 bases. Between the trimmed V and J ends, which lost 2 bases and 0 bases, there was a span of 7 bases. The CDR3 is 15 residues long. The germline CDR1 and CDR2 sequences are SEHNR and FQNEAQ (reference sequence). CDR3 sequence: CASSLWGTNTGELFF. In DNA, the CDR3 is TGTGCCAGCAGCTTATGGGGCACGAACACCGGGGAGCTGTTTTTT.

V and J are TRBV5-5 and TRBJ2-2; no clear D gene. Germline lookup yields CDR1 SGHKS and CDR2 YYEKEE (reference sequence). The CDR3 runs to 13 residues. Trimming shortened V by 4 bases and J by 5 bases, and 9 bases separated the two germline ends. The CDR3 DNA reads TGTGCCAGCAGCCTAGAGTGGACCGGGGAGCTGTTTTTT. It encodes CASSLEWTGELFF. Filled out from reference TRBV5-5 and TRBJ2-2, the complete variable domain reads DAGVTQSPTHLIKTRGQQVTLRCSPISGHKSVSWYQQVLGQGPQFIFQYYEKEERGRGNFPDRFSARQFPNYSSELNVNALLLGDSALYLCASSLEWTGELFFGEGSRLTVL.

This chain uses TRBV18 with TRBJ2-3; D is unclear. CDR1 KGHSH and CDR2 LQKENI come from the germline V gene. V lost 5 bases to trimming and J lost 3 bases, with 9 bases between them. The CDR3 covers 13 residues. CDR3 DNA: TGTGCCAGCTCATGGACCGGAACAGATACGCAGTATTTT. Amino acids: CASSWTGTDTQYF.

This chain links TRBV19 with TRBJ1-5; 12 positions match TRBD1. Trimming at V came to 4 bases and at J to 5 bases, leaving 6 bases not matched to a gene. Germline loops: CDR1 LNHDA, CDR2 SQIVND (reference sequence). CDR3 size: 16 residues. CDR3 protein: CASSTTGTGGYQPQHF. In nucleotides, the CDR3 is TGTGCCAGTAGTACGACCGGGACAGGGGGCTATCAGCCCCAGCATTTT. The full variable domain, rest sourced from reference TRBV19 and TRBJ1-5, is DGGITQSPKYLFRKEGQNVTLSCEQNLNHDAMYWYRQDPGQGLRLIYYSQIVNDFQKGDIAEGYSVSREKKESFPLTVTSAQKNPTAFYLCASSTTGTGGYQPQHFGDGTRLSIL.

Only a few counts were recorded for this clone. V usage is TRBV7-2 and J usage is TRBJ1-2; tentatively, D is TRBD1 (5 bases). CDR3 length: 15 residues. Per the germline V gene, CDR1 is SGHTA and CDR2 is FQGNSA. The germline V and J ends were trimmed by 1 base and 1 base, with 10 bases remaining between them. CDR3 coding DNA: TGTGCCAGCAGCTTAGGGCCCGGGGGTAACTATGGCTACACCTTC. Translation gives CASSLGPGGNYGYTF. Full variable domain (remainder filled in from reference TRBV7-2 and TRBJ1-2): GAGVSQSPSNKVTEKGKDVELRCDPISGHTALYWYRQSLGQGLEFLIYFQGNSAPDKSGLPSDRFSAERTGGSVSTLTIQRTQQEDSAVYLCASSLGPGGNYGYTFGSGTRLTVV.

This chain connects TRBV30 to TRBJ1-2; no firm D call. V lost 4 bases to trimming and J lost 4 bases, with 7 bases between them. This CDR3 contains 11 residues. Germline V gene lookup returns CDR1 GTSNPN and CDR2 SVGIG (reference sequence). CDR3 sequence reads: CAWNEFYGYTF. DNA for the CDR3: TGTGCCTGGAACGAATTCTATGGCTACACCTTC.

This clone was seen once. The chain joins TRBV5-1 to TRBJ2-5, with TRBD2 identical over 11 bases. The CDR3 has 16 residues. In germline, CDR1 is SGHRS, CDR2 YFSETQ. The J segment lost 5 bases and the V segment lost 4 bases, leaving 10 bases of the junction unmatched. DNA for the CDR3: TGCGCCAGCAGCGACGGAGTAGCGGGGGGGATTGAGACCCAGTACTTC. Its protein is CASSDGVAGGIETQYF. The complete variable domain, with remaining parts taken from reference TRBV5-1 and TRBJ2-5, reads KAGVTQTPRYLIKTRGQQVTLSCSPISGHRSVSWYQQTPGQGLQFLFEYFSETQRNKGNFPGRFSGRQFSNSRSEMNVSTLELGDSALYLCASSDGVAGGIETQYFGPGTRLLVL.

The chain employs TRBV6-1 and TRBJ2-7, with D possibly TRBD1 on 6 matching bases. Germline values: CDR1 MNHNS, CDR2 SASEGT. The CDR3 extends over 14 amino acids. With 5 bases removed from V and 5 bases from J, the gap between germline ends came to 16 bases. As DNA, the CDR3 is TGTGCCAGCAGTAGACAGGACCCAACGGACGAGCAGTACGTC. This sequence encodes CASSRQDPTDEQYV.

The rearrangement links TRBV13 to TRBJ1-5, with D tentatively TRBD1 (6 bases). Trimming removed 1 base at V and 7 bases at J, with 8 bases between. Looked up from germline, CDR1 is PRHDT and CDR2 is FYEKMQ (reference sequence). The CDR3 sequence is 13 residues long. CDR3 protein: CASSLAGEQPQHF. The CDR3 region has the DNA TGTGCCAGCAGCTTAGCAGGGGAACAGCCCCAGCATTTT.

The genes are TRBV9 and TRBJ2-1; 9 bases fit TRBD1. The CDR3 consists of 15 residues. The J segment lost 2 bases and the V segment lost 4 bases, leaving 4 bases of the junction unmatched. Germline V gives CDR1 SGDLS, CDR2 YYNGEE. CDR3 DNA sequence: TGTGCCAGCAGCTTGACAGGGGGGCCCTACAATGAGCAGTTCTTC. Translated: CASSLTGGPYNEQFF. Filled out from reference TRBV9 and TRBJ2-1, the complete variable domain reads DSGVTQTPKHLITATGQRVTLRCSPRSGDLSVYWYQQSLDQGLQFLIQYYNGEERAKGNILERFSAQQFPDLHSELNLSSLELGDSALYFCASSLTGGPYNEQFFGPGTRLTVL.

This clone was recorded only once. The chain joins TRBV2 to TRBJ2-1, with D uncertain. The CDR3 contains 13 residues. V lost 7 bases, J lost 5 bases, and 12 bases lay in between. Germline V gives CDR1 SNHLY, CDR2 FYNNEI. CDR3 sequence (DNA): TGTGCCAGCATCCGACAAGCCCACAATGAGCAGTTCTTC. Amino acids: CASIRQAHNEQFF.

This clone was observed a few times. This sequence joins TRBV6-1 and TRBJ2-7; D is ambiguous. Germline values: CDR1 MNHNS, CDR2 SASEGT. The CDR3 length is 13 residues. Trimming left V 1 base short and J 3 bases short, with 7 bases between. In DNA form, the CDR3 reads TGTGCCAGCAGTGAAGGTGCCTTCTACGAGCAGTACGTC. Its protein is CASSEGAFYEQYV.

This chain links TRBV7-3 with TRBJ1-3, with TRBD1 identical over 10 bases. CDR3 length: 16 residues. CDR1 and CDR2 (germline): SGHTA, FQGTGA. J lost 2 bases, V lost 6 bases, and 7 bases had no gene match. The CDR3: CASSPRTGGTGNTIYF. The CDR3 DNA reads TGTGCCAGCAGTCCTCGGACAGGGGGGACTGGAAACACCATATATTTT. Using reference TRBV7-3 and TRBJ1-3 for the parts outside the CDR3, the full variable domain is GAGVSQTPSNKVTEKGKYVELRCDPISGHTALYWYRQSLGQGPEFLIYFQGTGAADDSGLPNDRFFAVRPEGSVSTLKIQRTERGDSAVYLCASSPRTGGTGNTIYFGEGSWLTVV.